One sample yielded the 9 T cell receptor beta chains listed below, sequenced in a study of identical twins. TCRdb called the 5' RACE reads again in MiXCR, with one record for every CDR3 protein. The sample lists hundreds of thousands of distinct CDR3 sequences, 21% occurring once. The sample was also linked to a second study, of T cells expressing NK-cell markers.

Source material: PBMCs. The receptors originated from a woman aged 18-30 years in good health.

This clonotype was seen a few times. The J gene is TRBJ1-1, the V gene TRBV20-1, with 8 bases fitting TRBD1. CDR1 is DFQATT, CDR2 SNEGSKA, per germline (reference sequence). Trimming at V came to 1 base and at J to 11 bases, leaving 12 bases not matched to a gene. The CDR3 has 14 residues. For the CDR3, the DNA is TGCAGTGCTAGAGGCGCCGACAGGGGAGGTGGGGCTTTCTTT. It codes for CSARGADRGGGAFF.

This chain uses TRBV20-1 with TRBJ1-1, with D unresolved. Trimming left V 6 bases short and J 7 bases short, with 15 bases between. Germline V CDR1 and CDR2: DFQATT, SNEGSKA (reference sequence). The CDR3 loop spans 12 amino acids. As DNA, the CDR3 is TGCAGTGCAGCATCTACGGGAGATGAAGCTTTCTTT. This codes for CSAASTGDEAFF.

This clonotype was picked up a small number of times. The chain carries TRBV20-1 and TRBJ2-7; 14 nucleotides line up with TRBD2. The germline V gene has CDR1 DFQATT and CDR2 SNEGSKA (reference sequence). V gave up 6 bases and J gave up 0 bases; unmatched junction bases: 16. The length of the CDR3 is 19 residues. CDR3 nucleotides: TGCAGTGCCCACATTCCTCCGGGACTAGCGGGAGTCAGCTCCTACGAGCAGTACTTC. Encoded protein: CSAHIPPGLAGVSSYEQYF.

The genes are TRBV12-3 or TRBV12-4 and TRBJ2-6; 7 bases match TRBD1. The length of the CDR3 is 14 residues. V lost 7 bases, J lost 4 bases, and 4 bases stayed unmatched. The CDR3 loop is CASTTGAGANVLTF. In DNA, the CDR3 is TGTGCCAGCACAACAGGGGCCGGGGCCAACGTCCTGACTTTC.

This clonotype was seen a handful of times. This chain uses TRBV9 with TRBJ2-2, with D possibly being TRBD2 (5 bases). There are 15 residues in the CDR3. The V end lost 2 bases, the J end lost 0 bases, and 8 bases lay between the germline ends. CDR1 is SGDLS, CDR2 YYNGEE, per germline. The CDR3 nucleotides are TGTGCCAGCAGCGTCGGACTCGCGAACACCGGGGAGCTGTTTTTT. Residues: CASSVGLANTGELFF.

This clonotype was observed a handful of times. The V and J genes are TRBV5-1 and TRBJ1-2; possibly TRBD1 for D (5 bases). The CDR3 spans 15 residues. Germline V CDR1 and CDR2: SGHRS, YFSETQ. The V end lost 2 bases, the J end lost 4 bases, and 15 bases lay between the germline ends. CDR3 sequence: CASSFDSRPSYGYTF. The CDR3 bases are TGCGCCAGCAGCTTCGACAGCCGCCCATCCTATGGCTACACCTTC.

This clonotype was detected a few times. The chain carries TRBV12-3 or TRBV12-4 and TRBJ2-2, with D perhaps matching TRBD2 (6 bases). This CDR3 region has 15 residues. V lost 7 bases to trimming and J lost 6 bases, with 18 bases between them. CDR3 in DNA: TGTGCCAGCACCTCCGGGACTCGCGGCGCCGGGGAGCTGTTTTTT. Its protein is CASTSGTRGAGELFF.

This clonotype showed up just a few times. The rearrangement uses TRBV20-1 and TRBJ2-3; a possible D gene is TRBD2 (7 bases). The CDR3 has 13 residues. Germline V CDR1 and CDR2: DFQATT, SNEGSKA (reference sequence). V was shortened by 5 bases and J by 2 bases, with 11 bases between the two germline ends. The CDR3 DNA is TGCAGTGCTCGGGGGGCGACCACAGATACGCAGTATTTT. Protein product: CSARGATTDTQYF.

Only a few counts were recorded for this clonotype. The rearrangement links TRBV11-2 to TRBJ2-5; D call uncertain. Germline CDR1 and CDR2: SGHAT and FQNNGV. The V gene lost 1 base and the J gene lost 7 bases, with 13 bases spanning the gap. The CDR3 consists of 14 residues. The CDR3 DNA sequence: TGTGCCAGCAGCTTAGCGGGTCACCGCGGGACCCAGTACTTC. Its translation: CASSLAGHRGTQYF. Supplemented by reference TRBV11-2 and TRBJ2-5, the full variable domain reads EAGVAQSPRYKIIEKRQSVAFWCNPISGHATLYWYQQILGQGPKLLIQFQNNGVVDDSQLPKDRFSAERLKGVDSTLKIQPAKLEDSAVYLCASSLAGHRGTQYFGPGTRLLVL.